The 14 T cell receptor beta chains presented below share a single source sample, sequenced in a study of cytomegalovirus exposure and HLA in healthy donors. 60 Vbeta and 13 Jbeta primers were used in PCR. TCRdb keeps only in-frame clones here, not all; method: immunoSEQ multiplex PCR. The data contain approximately 80,000 clones, around 80% of them singletons. The source material was PBMCs. The receptors were sampled from a male donor in good health and CMV-seropositive.

This chain links TRBV14 with TRBJ2-7, with D possibly being TRBD1 (5 bases). Germline V gene sequence: CDR1 SGHDN, CDR2 FVKESK. CDR3 length: 11 residues. Trimming took 8 bases from V and 4 from J, leaving 9 bases between them. DNA for the CDR3: TGTGCCAGCGCATCAGGGTACGAGCAGTACTTC. Protein: CASASGYEQYF.

This sequence joins TRBV5-1 and TRBJ2-5; tentative D call: TRBD2 (5 bases). The length of the CDR3 is 14 residues. Germline V lookup: CDR1 SGHRS, CDR2 YFSETQ. Trimming removed 1 base at V and 5 bases at J, with 12 bases between. As DNA, the CDR3 is TGCGCCAGCAGCTTGCGCTTGGAGGTGGAGACCCAGTACTTC. This encodes CASSLRLEVETQYF.

CDR3: CASSLFAVGGELFF. In nucleotides, the CDR3 is TGTGCCAGCAGTTTATTTGCGGTGGGCGGGGAGCTGTTTTTT. The chain carries TRBV27 and TRBJ2-2; D is unclear. Germline V CDR1 and CDR2: MNHEY, SMNVEV (reference sequence). CDR3 length: 14 residues. Trimming took off 1 base at V and 7 bases at J, with 10 bases between the two ends.

The rearrangement uses TRBV10-3 and TRBJ2-1; D might be TRBD2 (5 bases). Trimming took off 0 bases at V and 8 bases at J, with 14 bases between the two ends. Germline CDR1 and CDR2: ENHRY and SYGVKD. This CDR3 contains 15 residues. The CDR3 DNA reads TGTGCCATCAGTGAGTCTGAGCGGAAAAGGGATGAGCAGTTCTTC. Its translation: CAISESERKRDEQFF.

The genes are TRBV19 and TRBJ2-7; TRBD1 agrees at 8 bases. V was clipped by 4 bases and J by 5 bases; unmatched bases: 7. The CDR3 runs 14 residues. Germline V gene sequence: CDR1 LNHDA, CDR2 SQIVND (reference sequence). In DNA, the CDR3 is TGTGCCAGTAGTAAAAATCGGGACAGGAACGAGCAGTACTTC. Its translation is CASSKNRDRNEQYF.

The J gene is TRBJ2-7, the V gene TRBV27, with 8 nucleotides matching TRBD1. The CDR3 is made up of 12 amino acids. V dropped 10 bases and J dropped 2; count of bases not matched to a gene: 4. CDR1 and CDR2 (germline): MNHEY, SMNVEV (reference sequence). The CDR3 sequence is CATKTGAYEQYF. The CDR3 DNA reads TGTGCCACAAAGACAGGGGCCTACGAGCAGTACTTC.

The chain combines TRBV30 with TRBJ1-2; 12 bases are a match to TRBD1. Germline V gives CDR1 GTSNPN, CDR2 SVGIG (reference sequence). The CDR3 length is 13 residues. V shed 4 bases, J shed 8 bases, and the junction held 5 bases outside the gene matches. CDR3: CAWNPGTGGGYTF. The CDR3 nucleotides read TGTGCCTGGAACCCCGGGACAGGGGGCGGCTACACCTTC.

In this sample, this clone turned up a few times. The chain uses TRBV7-9 and TRBJ2-3; possibly TRBD2 for D (6 bases). Trimming stripped 1 base from V and 5 bases from J, with 19 bases between. CDR3 size: 17 residues. Germline-derived CDR1 and CDR2 are SEHNR and FQNEAQ (reference sequence). CDR3 DNA sequence: TGTGCCAGCAGCTTAGGGGTAGAGCCCTGGCGGGGAGATACGCAGTATTTT. Residues: CASSLGVEPWRGDTQYF.

This clone has just a few counts. The chain recombines TRBV29-1 with TRBJ1-1; D is possibly TRBD1 (5 bases). The CDR3 spans 13 residues. Germline V gene lookup returns CDR1 SQVTM and CDR2 ANQGSEA. V lost 7 bases and J 0 bases, leaving 12 bases between the germline ends. The CDR3 region is CSGSTGVNTEAFF. CDR3 nucleotide sequence: TGCAGCGGATCTACGGGGGTGAACACTGAAGCTTTCTTT.

V usage is TRBV9 and J usage is TRBJ2-6; D may be TRBD1 (6 bases). CDR1 and CDR2 from the germline V gene are SGDLS and YYNGEE. The CDR3 has 16 amino acids. Trimming cost V 3 bases and J 2 bases, with 12 bases left between them. For the CDR3, the DNA is TGTGCCAGCAGCGACAGGGTTGTGCCTGGGGCCAACGTCCTGACTTTC. Translated: CASSDRVVPGANVLTF.

The chain employs TRBV6-5 and TRBJ2-1, with 12 bases identical to TRBD2. Germline V lookup: CDR1 MNHEY, CDR2 SVGAGI. CDR3 length: 15 amino acids. The V gene end was trimmed by 6 bases and the J gene end by 4 bases; junction bases not matched to a gene: 4. The CDR3 protein is CASRSGLAGYNEQFF. CDR3 DNA: TGTGCCAGCAGGTCGGGACTAGCGGGTTACAATGAGCAGTTCTTC.

The rearrangement uses TRBV15 and TRBJ2-1, with TRBD2 matching over 12 bases. Unmatched junction bases numbered 14, after V lost 1 base and J lost 7 bases. CDR3 length: 19 amino acids. The germline V gene encodes CDR1 LNHNV and CDR2 YYDKDF (reference sequence). The chain's CDR3 is CATSRAPGLAGLGRNEQFF. For the CDR3, the DNA is TGTGCCACCAGCAGAGCACCGGGACTAGCGGGCCTTGGGAGGAATGAGCAGTTCTTC.

The CDR3 DNA reads as TGTGCCAGTAATCCCCGCGGTCTTGCGCTAGAGCAGTTCTTC. This gives the protein CASNPRGLALEQFF. J is TRBJ2-1 and V is TRBV19; D gene uncertain. With 7 bases removed from V and 10 bases from J, the gap between germline ends came to 20 bases. The germline gives CDR1 LNHDA, CDR2 SQIVND (reference sequence). CDR3 length: 14 residues. Drawing the rest from reference TRBV19 and TRBJ2-1, the complete variable domain is DGGITQSPKYLFRKEGQNVTLSCEQNLNHDAMYWYRQDPGQGLRLIYYSQIVNDFQKGDIAEGYSVSREKKESFPLTVTSAQKNPTAFYLCASNPRGLALEQFFGPGTRLTVL.

This clone came up a few times. This CDR3 is CASSLNREETQYF. CDR3 nucleotides: TGTGCCAGCAGCTTAAACAGGGAAGAGACCCAGTACTTC. The chain uses TRBV7-2 and TRBJ2-5; D possibly corresponds to TRBD1 (6 bases). Trimming removed 2 bases at V and 3 bases at J, with 7 bases between. The CDR3 extends over 13 amino acids. Germline-derived CDR1 and CDR2 are SGHTA and FQGNSA.